The 15 T cell receptor beta chains below come from one sample, sequenced in a study of blood T cell repertoires in COVID-19. TCRdb's copy holds only in-frame clones and misses some; the assay was immunoSEQ multiplex PCR. This sample has approximately 140,000 clones, with 86% found just once. Sequences were obtained from peripheral blood. Receptors were obtained from a woman aged 60-75 years with acute or convalescent COVID-19.

This clone showed up just once. The chain recombines TRBV18 with TRBJ2-7, with 8 bases aligning to TRBD1. CDR3 length equals 15 residues. Germline V gene data show CDR1 as KGHSH and CDR2 as LQKENI. Trimming at V came to 4 bases and at J to 4 bases, leaving 9 bases not matched to a gene. CDR3: CASSLTGTGQYEQYF. As DNA, the CDR3 is TGTGCCAGCTCACTAACCGGGACAGGTCAGTACGAGCAGTACTTC.

The chain combines TRBV7-9 with TRBJ1-1; D gene uncertain. Trimming took 5 bases from V and 4 from J, leaving 17 bases between them. There are 15 residues in the CDR3. Germline values: CDR1 SEHNR, CDR2 FQNEAQ (reference sequence). The CDR3 spells CASSVSPTVGTEAFF. For the CDR3, the DNA is TGTGCCAGCAGCGTGTCCCCTACAGTGGGCACTGAAGCTTTCTTT.

The chain recombines TRBV2 with TRBJ1-1; possible D gene TRBD1, 5 bases. CDR3 length: 14 amino acids. V dropped 0 bases and J dropped 7 bases, with 12 bases sitting between them. Per the germline V gene, CDR1 is SNHLY and CDR2 is FYNNEI. CDR3 sequence reads: CASSEATVPFEAFF. For the CDR3, the DNA is TGTGCCAGCAGTGAAGCGACAGTCCCTTTTGAAGCTTTCTTT.

This clone was recorded once. J is TRBJ2-1 and V is TRBV29-1; D call uncertain. This CDR3 spans 11 amino acids. V was shortened by 7 bases and J by 8 bases, with 12 bases between the two germline ends. Germline V gene lookup returns CDR1 SQVTM and CDR2 ANQGSEA. In DNA form, the CDR3 reads TGCAGCGCAAGTACGGTAGATGAGCAGTTCTTC. Protein sequence: CSASTVDEQFF.

The genes are TRBV28 and TRBJ1-3, with D possibly TRBD1 on 5 matching bases. Trimming removed 4 bases from V and 0 bases from J, with 13 bases in between. This CDR3 comprises 16 residues. CDR1 is MDHEN, CDR2 SYDVKM, per germline. The CDR3 is CASSSPDKPSGNTIYF. In DNA, the CDR3 is TGTGCCAGCAGTTCCCCGGACAAGCCCTCTGGAAACACCATATATTTT. Based on the CDR3 plus reference TRBV28 and TRBJ1-3, the full variable domain is DVKVTQSSRYLVKRTGEKVFLECVQDMDHENMFWYRQDPGLGLRLIYFSYDVKMKEKGDIPEGYSVSREKKERFSLILESASTNQTSMYLCASSSPDKPSGNTIYFGEGSWLTVV.

The V call is TRBV6-5, the J call TRBJ2-2; TRBD2 might be the D (5 bases). Per germline, CDR1 MNHEY and CDR2 SVGAGI. V gave up 8 bases and J gave up 0 bases, with 10 bases separating them. The CDR3 contains 14 residues. Here the CDR3 DNA reads TGTGCCAGCGTCGGGGTGGCGAACACCGGGGAGCTGTTTTTT. As protein: CASVGVANTGELFF.

The chain carries TRBV19 and TRBJ2-7, with D tentatively TRBD2 (5 bases). Per the germline V gene, CDR1 is LNHDA and CDR2 is SQIVND (reference sequence). The CDR3 extends over 15 amino acids. The ends were cut back, 5 bases at V and 0 bases at J, with 14 bases in the middle. CDR3 nucleotide sequence: TGTGCCAGTAGTCTCAAAGCGGACTTCTCCTACGAGCAGTACTTC. Its protein product is CASSLKADFSYEQYF.

This chain connects TRBV6-5 to TRBJ2-7, with D possibly matching TRBD2 (5 bases). Germline values: CDR1 MNHEY, CDR2 SVGAGI. V was cut by 5 bases and J by 0 bases, with 14 bases left in between. The CDR3 extends over 15 amino acids. CDR3 in amino acids: CASSTGSLSSYEQYF. CDR3 DNA sequence: TGTGCCAGCAGTACGGGGTCCCTAAGCTCCTACGAGCAGTACTTC.

Ten or more counts support this clone. The chain joins TRBV5-8 to TRBJ1-3; D might be TRBD1 (5 bases). This CDR3 spans 17 amino acids. The germline gives CDR1 SGHTS, CDR2 YDEGEE. The germline V and J ends were trimmed by 0 bases and 0 bases, with 13 bases remaining between them. In nucleotides, the CDR3 is TGTGCCAGCAGCTTGGTTCCTGGGGGGGACTCTGGAAACACCATATATTTT. It yields the protein CASSLVPGGDSGNTIYF. Looking up the rest from reference TRBV5-8 and TRBJ1-3 gives the full variable domain: EAGVTQSPTHLIKTRGQQATLRCSPISGHTSVYWYQQALGLGLQFLLWYDEGEERNRGNFPPRFSGRQFPNYSSELNVNALELEDSALYLCASSLVPGGDSGNTIYFGEGSWLTVV.

This clone was found once. DNA of the CDR3: TGTGCCAGCTCCCTCGGATTTTGGACAGGACTACAAACCTCTGGGGCCAACGTCCTGACTTTC. This codes for CASSLGFWTGLQTSGANVLTF. V gene TRBV18 combines with J gene TRBJ2-6; TRBD1 might be the D (7 bases). The CDR3 consists of 21 residues. The V end was cut by 6 bases, the J end by 0 bases, with 27 bases between. Germline V lookup: CDR1 KGHSH, CDR2 LQKENI.

The J gene is TRBJ1-1, the V gene TRBV10-3; 9 bases agree with TRBD1. V was pared by 10 bases and J by 8 bases, with 8 bases of the junction left unmatched. CDR3 size: 12 residues. In germline, CDR1 is ENHRY, CDR2 SYGVKD. The CDR3: CATQGGTGEAFF. CDR3 DNA sequence: TGTGCCACTCAAGGAGGGACAGGGGAAGCTTTCTTT.

J is TRBJ2-7 and V is TRBV28; D is unresolved. CDR1 MDHEN and CDR2 SYDVKM come from the germline V gene. V dropped 7 bases and J dropped 0 bases, with 7 bases sitting between them. The CDR3 sequence is 12 residues long. Here the CDR3 DNA reads TGTGCCAGCACCCTCAGCTCCTACGAGCAGTACTTC. Its protein product is CASTLSSYEQYF.

The J gene is TRBJ1-3, the V gene TRBV19; weak D call: TRBD1 (6 bases). The V gene's germline CDR1 is LNHDA and CDR2 SQIVND (reference sequence). This CDR3 has 16 amino acids. Trimming left V 4 bases short and J 0 bases short, with 13 bases between. The CDR3 is CASSSRPGDSGNTIYF. The DNA for the CDR3 is TGTGCCAGTAGTAGCCGTCCAGGGGACTCTGGAAACACCATATATTTT.

This sequence joins TRBV10-1 and TRBJ2-4; TRBD2 matches 14 bases. The V gene's germline CDR1 is WNHNN and CDR2 SYGVQD (reference sequence). Trimming cost V 11 bases and J 0 bases; bases outside gene matches: 15. The CDR3 extends over 19 amino acids. CDR3 nucleotides: TGCGCCGCCTATTTGGGACTAGCGGGGGTTTGGCGAGCCAAAAACATTCAGTACTTC. Amino acid sequence: CAAYLGLAGVWRAKNIQYF.

The V and J genes are TRBV5-4 and TRBJ2-7, with TRBD1 as a possible D gene (6 bases). CDR3 length: 15 residues. Per germline, CDR1 SGHNT and CDR2 YYREEE (reference sequence). Deletions cut 0 bases from V and 3 bases from J, with 13 bases between. CDR3 region: CASSLAGRDNYEQYF. In DNA, the CDR3 is TGTGCCAGCAGCTTGGCTGGCAGGGACAACTACGAGCAGTACTTC.